This T cell receptor (beta chain) was identified in a study of spatial heterogeneity in lung cancer. Regarding the study as a whole: For expanded intratumoral alpha and beta TCRs, counts tracked tumor mutation counts. As ubiquitous and regional nonsynonymous mutations varied, counts of ubiquitous and regional expanded TCRs tracked them, respectively.

Time point: sample taken at primary tumor resection. The CDR3 extends over 15 amino acids. Trimming removed 7 bases from V and 1 base from J; junction bases left unmatched: 5. Germline CDR1 MNHNS, CDR2 SASEGT. In this sample, this clonotype turned up many times. Its antigen remains unknown. TCRdb passed the 5' RACE reads through MiXCR, listing each CDR3 protein once. The sample lists about 4,900 distinct CDR3 sequences; roughly 22% were seen once. Material: lung tumor tissue, obtained at surgery. The chain employs TRBV6-1 and TRBJ2-3, with 10 bases that match TRBD2. The source of this sequence is a male donor with early-stage non-small cell lung cancer. CDR3: CASIPGTSGTDTQYF. The CDR3 DNA follows: TGTGCCAGCATTCCTGGGACTAGCGGCACAGATACGCAGTATTTT.